This paragraph covers one T cell receptor beta chain sequence. Using immunoSEQ multiplex PCR, the repertoire was profiled, and TCRdb retains in-frame clones only, with some absent. The table includes approximately 300,000 clones, 70% to 90% detected once. In terms of age and location, participants ranged from roughly 18 to 100 years and lived in fewer than 30 US areas. After removal of 0 bases from V and 1 base from J, the junction contained 5 bases not matched to a gene. The length of the CDR3 is 16 residues. Germline V gene data show CDR1 as MNHEY and CDR2 as SVGEGT. The sample originates from a study of blood T cell repertoires in COVID-19.

Sequenced sample: PBMCs or T cells enriched from blood (not recorded which). The receptor was isolated from a woman between 25 and 40 years old who had recovered from COVID-19. This chain connects TRBV6-2 or TRBV6-3 to TRBJ1-1; 7 positions agree with TRBD1. CDR3 in DNA: TGTGCCAGCAGTTACTCGCAGGGGGGAACGAACACTGAAGCTTTCTTT. The encoded protein is CASSYSQGGTNTEAFF.